The rows below give T cell receptor beta chains drawn from one sample of a study of CD8 T cells in ankylosing spondylitis. MiXCR, run by TCRdb on the 5' RACE reads, gives a single entry per CDR3 protein. The profile shows hundreds of thousands of distinct CDR3 sequences, approximately 8% of them singletons. Specimen: blood, either unsorted or a sorted T cell fraction (not recorded which). The receptors were sampled from a female donor with ankylosing spondylitis or in good health (not recorded which). Both conserved end residues are part of each CDR3. Each record gives: J gene, D gene, V gene, clone size, CDR3 DNA, CDR3 protein. The D gene is left open where the match is weak. Size tells how often a clone was seen (once, few, many) or the class of an expanded clone, and some rows leave it out.

j_gene: TRBJ2-1
d_gene: NA
v_gene: TRBV11-3
abundance: NA
CDR3nt: TGTGCCAGCAGCTTAGTATTCGGCGGGGTCTACAATGAGCAGTTCTTC
CDR3aa: CASSLVFGGVYNEQFF

j_gene: TRBJ2-1
d_gene: TRBD2
v_gene: TRBV29-1
abundance: many
CDR3nt: TGCAGCGCCACATTAGTAGCGGGAGGTGAGCAGTTCTTC
CDR3aa: CSATLVAGGEQFF

j_gene: TRBJ1-1
d_gene: NA
v_gene: TRBV20-1
abundance: many
CDR3nt: TGCAGTGCTAGTTGGGGGGCAGAGGCTGAAGCTTTCTTT
CDR3aa: CSASWGAEAEAFF

j_gene: TRBJ2-1
d_gene: TRBD2
v_gene: TRBV28
abundance: NA
CDR3nt: TGTACCAGCAGTTTGTGGGGGAGGGAGAGCAATGAGCAGTTCTTC
CDR3aa: CTSSLWGRESNEQFF

j_gene: TRBJ2-1
d_gene: NA
v_gene: TRBV10-3
abundance: few
CDR3nt: TGTGCCACCGGGTGGGACGGCGGGGATGAGCAGTTCTTC
CDR3aa: CATGWDGGDEQFF

j_gene: TRBJ2-1
d_gene: TRBD2
v_gene: TRBV20-1
abundance: many
CDR3nt: TGCAGTGCACCCACTAGCGGGAGTATGGATGAGCAGTTCTTC
CDR3aa: CSAPTSGSMDEQFF

j_gene: TRBJ2-7
d_gene: NA
v_gene: TRBV6-2/TRBV6-3
abundance: NA
CDR3nt: TGTGCCAGCAGTTACGAGGGAGGCCCCTACGAGCAGTACTTC
CDR3aa: CASSYEGGPYEQYF

j_gene: TRBJ2-7
d_gene: NA
v_gene: TRBV28
abundance: few
CDR3nt: TGTGCCAGCAGTTTCAAGCCCTACAGCTCCTACGAGCAGTACTTC
CDR3aa: CASSFKPYSSYEQYF

j_gene: TRBJ2-7
d_gene: NA
v_gene: TRBV7-6
abundance: many
CDR3nt: TGTGCCAGCAGCCAAGCGGTATCCTACGAGCAGTACTTC
CDR3aa: CASSQAVSYEQYF

j_gene: TRBJ2-1
d_gene: NA
v_gene: TRBV20-1
abundance: many
CDR3nt: TGCAGTGCTAGAGAAGGAGGGGGCTCCTACAATGAGCAGTTCTTC
CDR3aa: CSAREGGGSYNEQFF